This entry lists 7 T cell receptor beta chains sequenced from one sample in a study of response to subunit inactivated influenza vaccine. MiXCR, applied by TCRdb to the RT-PCR reads, yields one record per CDR3 protein. The data hold 500,000 to 600,000 distinct CDR3 sequences, with around 15% observed a single time. Sequencing used PBMCs from blood, obtained about 12 days after vaccination. These receptors were collected from a man in his forties or fifties who received an inactivated influenza vaccine.

The chain recombines TRBV7-2 with TRBJ2-2; D uncertain. Germline loops: CDR1 SGHTA, CDR2 FQGNSA. There are 17 residues in the CDR3. Trimming removed 1 base at V and 4 bases at J, with 16 bases between. The CDR3 DNA reads as TGTGCCAGCAGCTTAGTGCTTTCTAGGACCGGCACCGGGGAGCTGTTTTTT. The encoded protein is CASSLVLSRTGTGELFF.

A few counts support this clonotype. CDR3 residues: CASSLSREPSYNEQFF. In nucleotides, the CDR3 is TGTGCCAGCAGTCTCTCGCGGGAACCCTCCTACAATGAGCAGTTCTTC. The gene calls are TRBV6-4 and TRBJ2-1; D may be TRBD2 (6 bases). The CDR3 has 16 residues. Germline V lookup: CDR1 MRHNA, CDR2 SNTAGT. Deletions cut 5 bases from V and 0 bases from J, with 14 bases between.

This clonotype was picked up a small number of times. This rearrangement joins TRBV10-2 to TRBJ1-2; TRBD1 matches at 12 bases. With 5 bases clipped from V and 1 base from J, the junction kept 5 bases outside the gene matches. This CDR3 has 16 amino acids. Germline loops: CDR1 WSHSY, CDR2 SAAADI. CDR3 nucleotides: TGCGCCAGCAGTCCGGGACAGGGGGCTTTTAACTATGGCTACACCTTC. Translation: CASSPGQGAFNYGYTF.

This clonotype was seen many times. The rearrangement joins TRBV12-3 or TRBV12-4 to TRBJ1-3, with 7 bases identical to TRBD1. V lost 4 bases and J lost 2; bases outside the gene matches: 2. The CDR3 totals 14 residues. The CDR3 coding sequence is TGTGCCAGCAGTTCCACAGGGGCTGGAAACACCATATATTTT. It yields the protein CASSSTGAGNTIYF.

This clonotype was seen ten or more times. This sequence joins TRBV7-2 and TRBJ1-3; 7 bases line up with TRBD1. V shed 4 bases and J 0 bases; nucleotides not matched to a gene: 3. The CDR3 extends over 15 amino acids. Germline CDR1 SGHTA, CDR2 FQGNSA. The CDR3 bases are TGTGCCAGCAGCTCGACAGGGCACTCTGGAAACACCATATATTTT. This codes for CASSSTGHSGNTIYF.

This clonotype was observed a handful of times. V is TRBV29-1 and J is TRBJ2-3; 7 bases fit TRBD2. CDR3 length: 13 amino acids. Unmatched junction bases numbered 3, after V lost 5 bases and J lost 1 base. The V gene's germline CDR1 is SQVTM and CDR2 ANQGSEA. CDR3 sequence: CSVLAVRTDTQYF. The CDR3 DNA sequence: TGCAGCGTTCTAGCGGTACGCACAGATACGCAGTATTTT.

V gene TRBV5-6 combines with J gene TRBJ2-1; 8 bases match TRBD1. The CDR3 totals 13 residues. Germline V lookup: CDR1 SGHDT, CDR2 YYEEEE. V was pared by 5 bases and J by 10 bases, with 8 bases of the junction left unmatched. The CDR3 loop reads CASSTQGQVEQFF. CDR3 bases: TGTGCCAGCAGTACACAGGGACAGGTGGAGCAGTTCTTC.